The 31 T cell receptor beta chains listed next were all sequenced from one sample in a study of cytomegalovirus exposure and HLA in healthy donors. The PCR ran on 60 Vbeta and 13 Jbeta primers. Repertoires were generated with immunoSEQ multiplex PCR, while TCRdb's copy carries only in-frame clones and drops some. In the table there are just over 150,000 clones, roughly 80% of which are singletons. Sequenced material: PBMCs. The receptors stem from a woman aged 25 to 45 in good health and CMV-seronegative.

V is TRBV10-3 and J is TRBJ1-6; 10 nucleotides line up with TRBD1. Per the germline V gene, CDR1 is ENHRY and CDR2 is SYGVKD. This CDR3 has 13 amino acids. The V gene end was trimmed by 6 bases and the J gene end by 12 bases; junction bases not matched to a gene: 5. CDR3: CAIRGQGQGPLHF. The CDR3 DNA reads TGTGCCATCAGGGGACAGGGGCAGGGACCCCTCCACTTT.

The chain uses TRBV20-1 and TRBJ2-1; D not certain. Per the germline V gene, CDR1 is DFQATT and CDR2 is SNEGSKA (reference sequence). The CDR3 contains 11 residues. The V end lost 3 bases, the J end lost 5 bases, and 5 bases lay between the germline ends. The CDR3 sequence is CSASRNNEQFF. DNA for the CDR3: TGCAGTGCTAGCAGAAACAATGAGCAGTTCTTC.

The chain has TRBV19 and TRBJ1-5; 7 nucleotides line up with TRBD1. From germline, CDR1 is LNHDA and CDR2 SQIVND (reference sequence). The CDR3 consists of 13 residues. Trimming cost V 8 bases and J 3 bases; bases outside gene matches: 4. The CDR3 sequence is CASGDSYNQPQHF. CDR3 DNA sequence: TGTGCCAGTGGGGACAGCTACAATCAGCCCCAGCATTTT.

This sequence joins TRBV6-1 and TRBJ1-1; D uncertain. The V end was cut by 2 bases, the J end by 4 bases, with 17 bases between. The CDR3 has 16 amino acids. In germline, CDR1 is MNHNS, CDR2 SASEGT. The CDR3 region has the DNA TGTGCCAGCAGTGAACCGCCGGGTTTTGTTGTCACTGAAGCTTTCTTT. This sequence encodes CASSEPPGFVVTEAFF.

DNA of the CDR3: TGTGCCACCAGCAACCGGGACTCCGTTTACAATGAGCAGTTCTTC. Amino acid sequence: CATSNRDSVYNEQFF. The chain uses TRBV15 and TRBJ2-1; D may be TRBD2 (6 bases). With 4 bases removed from V and 4 bases from J, the gap between germline ends came to 14 bases. The CDR3 contains 15 residues. Germline CDR1 LNHNV, CDR2 YYDKDF (reference sequence).

This clone showed up just once. The genes are TRBV7-6 and TRBJ2-1; 10 bases align to TRBD1. CDR3 length equals 15 residues. In germline, CDR1 is SGHVS, CDR2 FNYEAQ. V gave up 4 bases and J gave up 7 bases; unmatched junction bases: 7. Written as DNA, the CDR3 is TGTGCCAGCAGCTCTGACAGGGGGCGTAGGAATGAGCAGTTCTTC. This encodes CASSSDRGRRNEQFF. Looking up the rest from reference TRBV7-6 and TRBJ2-1 gives the full variable domain: GAGVSQSPRYKVTKRGQDVALRCDPISGHVSLYWYRQALGQGPEFLTYFNYEAQQDKSGLPNDRFSAERPEGSISTLTIQRTEQRDSAMYRCASSSDRGRRNEQFFGPGTRLTVL.

A word on this clone: The junction shows a germline mismatch at one end, possibly a read error. The V and J genes are TRBV7-7 and TRBJ2-2; 9 bases agree with TRBD2. The CDR3 length is 15 residues. Germline lookup yields CDR1 SSHAT and CDR2 FNYEAQ (reference sequence). The CDR3 bases are TGTGCTAGCAGCTCTAGCGGGGTGAACACCGGGGAGCTGTTTTTT. This translates into CASSSSGVNTGELFF. Full variable domain (missing parts from reference TRBV7-7 and TRBJ2-2): GAGVSQSPRYKVTKRGQDVTLRCDPISSHATLYWYQQALGQGPEFLTYFNYEAQPDKSGLPSDRFSAERPEGSISTLTIQRTEQRDSAMYRCASSSSGVNTGELFFGEGSRLTVL.

This rearrangement joins TRBV5-1 to TRBJ1-1; 7 positions match TRBD1. The CDR3 is 14 amino acids. Trimming cost V 5 bases and J 1 base; bases outside gene matches: 5. The germline gives CDR1 SGHRS, CDR2 YFSETQ. CDR3 residues: CASSWDSKNTEAFF. CDR3 DNA sequence: TGCGCCAGCAGTTGGGACAGCAAGAACACTGAAGCTTTCTTT.

The V gene is TRBV30, the J gene TRBJ1-6; D remains ambiguous. Trimming left V 0 bases short and J 8 bases short, with 5 bases between. The germline CDR1 and CDR2 sequences are GTSNPN and SVGIG (reference sequence). The length of the CDR3 is 12 residues. Here the CDR3 DNA reads TGTGCCTGGAGTGTCGAGTATTCACCCCTCCACTTT. Translating it yields CAWSVEYSPLHF. Variable domain in full (rest from reference TRBV30 and TRBJ1-6): SQTIHQWPATLVQPVGSPLSLECTVEGTSNPNLYWYRQAAGRGLQLLFYSVGIGQISSEVPQNLSASRPQDRQFILSSKKLLLSDSGFYLCAWSVEYSPLHFGNGTRLTVT.

The rearrangement links TRBV28 to TRBJ1-3; D may be TRBD1 (5 bases). Trimming cost V 3 bases and J 2 bases, with 14 bases left between them. The germline CDR1 and CDR2 sequences are MDHEN and SYDVKM. The CDR3 spans 16 residues. The CDR3 sequence is CASSFTLGRAGNTIYF. CDR3 sequence (DNA): TGTGCCAGCAGTTTTACCCTAGGCAGGGCTGGAAACACCATATATTTT.

The rearrangement uses TRBV1 and TRBJ1-5. TRBV1 is given as a pseudogene. This CDR3 has 12 residues. CDR3 in amino acids: CTGEVPPGPQHF. The CDR3 nucleotides read TGCACCGGAGAAGTCCCGCCGGGGCCCCAGCATTTT.

The chain joins TRBV6-5 to TRBJ1-1; D is unclear. The CDR3 contains 15 residues. Germline CDR1 and CDR2: MNHEY and SVGAGI. The V end lost 0 bases, the J end lost 4 bases, and 12 bases lay between the germline ends. The CDR3 spells CASSYSTLMGTEAFF. The CDR3 bases are TGTGCCAGCAGTTACTCGACTTTGATGGGCACTGAAGCTTTCTTT.

With regard to this clone: A junction boundary mismatches the germline segment, possibly from a read error. Different DNA sequences within this sample yield the same CDR3. The V gene is TRBV4-1, the J gene TRBJ1-1; D uncertain. The germline CDR1 and CDR2 sequences are MGHRA and YSYEKL. This CDR3 contains 15 residues. For the CDR3, the DNA is TGCGCCAGCAGCCAAGACCGGGATCTGAACACTGAAGCCTTCTTT. Translated, it gives CASSQDRDLNTEAFF.

The CDR3 loop is CAICRDRGGQPQHF. The CDR3 nucleotides read TGTGCCATCTGTAGGGACAGGGGAGGTCAGCCCCAGCATTTT. This chain joins TRBV10-3 and TRBJ1-5; TRBD1 matches at 10 bases. Germline lookup yields CDR1 ENHRY and CDR2 SYGVKD. V gave up 8 bases and J gave up 6 bases; unmatched junction bases: 7. CDR3 length: 14 residues.

The sample holds a few counts of this clone. The CDR3 nucleotides read TGTGCCAGCAGTTGGACAGGGGCATATGGCTACACCTTC. This gives the protein CASSWTGAYGYTF. This chain connects TRBV6-6 to TRBJ1-2, with TRBD1 matching 9 bases. CDR3 length equals 13 residues. Trimming at V came to 4 bases and at J to 5 bases, leaving 2 bases not matched to a gene. Germline V gene sequence: CDR1 MNHNY, CDR2 SVGAGI (reference sequence).

The J gene is TRBJ1-5, the V gene TRBV7-8; D perhaps matches TRBD1 (6 bases). Germline V CDR1 and CDR2: SGHVS, FQNEAQ. The CDR3 is made up of 14 amino acids. V shed 5 bases and J shed 4 bases, with 12 bases lying between them. CDR3 in DNA: TGTGCCAGCAGCAAGGACAGTTTTAATCAGCCCCAGCATTTT. Amino acids: CASSKDSFNQPQHF.

This rearrangement joins TRBV5-1 to TRBJ1-3, with TRBD1 matching 7 bases. In germline, CDR1 is SGHRS, CDR2 YFSETQ. Trimming at V came to 2 bases and at J to 0 bases, leaving 8 bases not matched to a gene. The CDR3 covers 17 residues. The CDR3 DNA reads as TGCGCCAGCAGCTTCGGGACAGCGTTCAACTCTGGAAACACCATATATTTT. Its translation is CASSFGTAFNSGNTIYF.

V and J are TRBV2 and TRBJ1-4, with D unresolved. Germline V gives CDR1 SNHLY, CDR2 FYNNEI. Trimming left V 2 bases short and J 8 bases short, with 12 bases between. This CDR3 is 14 amino acids long. The CDR3 nucleotides are TGTGCCAGCAGTGAATCACGGGTACTGGAAAAACTGTTTTTT. It translates to CASSESRVLEKLFF.

This chain joins TRBV7-9 and TRBJ2-1; TRBD2 matches 7 bases. This CDR3 has 16 residues. J was trimmed by 5 bases and V by 1 base; bases with no gene match: 8. Germline CDR1 and CDR2: SEHNR and FQNEAQ (reference sequence). CDR3 protein: CASSLGAAGVDNEQFF. The CDR3 DNA reads TGTGCCAGCAGCTTAGGAGCCGCGGGGGTAGACAATGAGCAGTTCTTC.

The rearrangement links TRBV11-3 to TRBJ2-2; a weak D match, TRBD2 (6 bases). The CDR3 extends over 14 amino acids. Germline CDR1 is SGHNT and CDR2 is YENEEA. V shed 0 bases and J shed 5 bases, with 7 bases lying between them. The CDR3 bases are TGTGCCAGCAGCTTAGAGGCGGGGACCGGGGAGCTGTTTTTT. This encodes CASSLEAGTGELFF. Variable domain in full (rest from reference TRBV11-3 and TRBJ2-2): EAGVVQSPRYKIIEKKQPVAFWCNPISGHNTLYWYLQNLGQGPELLIRYENEEAVDDSQLPKDRFSAERLKGVDSTLKIQPAELGDSAVYLCASSLEAGTGELFFGEGSRLTVL.

This sequence joins TRBV7-6 and TRBJ1-2; 10 bases align to TRBD1. The CDR3 spans 16 residues. Germline CDR1 reads SGHVS; CDR2 reads FNYEAQ. J lost 3 bases, V lost 7 bases, and 11 bases had no gene match. The CDR3 protein is CASTLVPGTGDYGYTF. The CDR3, as DNA: TGTGCCAGCACCCTCGTCCCCGGGACAGGGGACTATGGCTACACCTTC.

CDR3 amino acids: CASRHRFMNTEAFF. In nucleotides, the CDR3 is TGTGCCAGCCGCCACAGATTCATGAACACTGAAGCTTTCTTT. This rearrangement joins TRBV5-8 to TRBJ1-1; D remains ambiguous. Germline CDR1 SGHTS, CDR2 YDEGEE. Trimming took 7 bases from V and 0 from J, leaving 13 bases between them. The length of the CDR3 is 14 residues.

This clone was seen a few times. V is TRBV28 and J is TRBJ1-2; possible D gene TRBD1, 5 bases. The germline V gene encodes CDR1 MDHEN and CDR2 SYDVKM. This CDR3 has 16 residues. Trimming left V 1 base short and J 1 base short, with 13 bases between. The CDR3 DNA follows: TGTGCCAGCAGTTTATCAGGGTCGGAATTTAACTATGGCTACACCTTC. It encodes CASSLSGSEFNYGYTF.

This clone occurred a few times. CDR3 amino acids: CASTFLAGRGWTEAFF. The DNA for the CDR3 is TGTGCCAGCACCTTTTTGGCTGGCAGGGGGTGGACTGAAGCTTTCTTT. The rearrangement joins TRBV5-6 to TRBJ1-1, with 7 bases matching TRBD1. Per the germline V gene, CDR1 is SGHDT and CDR2 is YYEEEE. The CDR3 spans 16 residues. The J segment lost 5 bases and the V segment lost 6 bases, leaving 16 bases of the junction unmatched.

The chain employs TRBV28 and TRBJ1-3; D is possibly TRBD1 (6 bases). The CDR3 has 15 amino acids. The V and J ends lost 3 bases and 8 bases respectively, with 17 bases between them. The germline CDR1 and CDR2 sequences are MDHEN and SYDVKM. The CDR3 coding sequence is TGTGCCAGCAGTTTTGGGGGCCGTCGGGAGGACACCATATATTTT. As protein: CASSFGGRREDTIYF.

In nucleotides, the CDR3 is TGCGCCAGCATGTCAACGGGACAGTCCGGGGAGCTGTTTTTT. This gives the protein CASMSTGQSGELFF. The V and J genes are TRBV5-1 and TRBJ2-2, with TRBD1 identical over 7 bases. J lost 6 bases, V lost 6 bases, and 8 bases had no gene match. The CDR3 covers 14 residues. Germline CDR1 SGHRS, CDR2 YFSETQ.

This sequence joins TRBV5-1 and TRBJ2-3, with 7 nucleotides matching TRBD1. The CDR3 covers 16 residues. After removal of 3 bases from V and 1 base from J, the junction contained 8 bases not matched to a gene. Germline V gene lookup returns CDR1 SGHRS and CDR2 YFSETQ. The CDR3 spells CASSSKQGIGTDTQYF. CDR3 DNA sequence: TGCGCCAGCAGCTCCAAACAGGGGATAGGCACAGATACGCAGTATTTT.

The chain couples TRBV30 to TRBJ2-2; 15 nucleotides align to TRBD2. Per the germline V gene, CDR1 is GTSNPN and CDR2 is SVGIG (reference sequence). With V trimmed by 5 bases and J by 5 bases, 3 bases remained unmatched. The CDR3 length is 15 residues. The CDR3 protein is CAWGLAGGRTGELFF. In nucleotides, the CDR3 is TGTGCCTGGGGACTAGCGGGGGGGCGGACCGGGGAGCTGTTTTTT.

CDR3 nucleotides: TGTGCCAGCAGTGAATGGCGGACAGGGGCCGGAAAACTGTTTTTT. Its protein is CASSEWRTGAGKLFF. The rearrangement uses TRBV25-1 and TRBJ1-4; 9 bases map to TRBD1. Looked up from germline, CDR1 is MGHDK and CDR2 is SYGVNS. CDR3 length equals 15 residues. V dropped 1 base and J dropped 10; count of bases not matched to a gene: 7.

The CDR3, as DNA: TGTGCCAGCAGCCCGTTTCCCGCGGTTGAGCAGTTCTTC. Its protein product is CASSPFPAVEQFF. The rearrangement uses TRBV6-6 and TRBJ2-1; D is unclear. The CDR3 is 13 amino acids. V lost 6 bases and J 9 bases, leaving 15 bases between the germline ends. CDR1 and CDR2 (germline): MNHNY, SVGAGI (reference sequence).

V and J are TRBV12-5 and TRBJ2-2, with 16 bases that match TRBD2. The V gene's germline CDR1 is LGHNT and CDR2 FRNRAP. The CDR3 is 18 amino acids. Unmatched junction bases numbered 7, after V lost 3 bases and J lost 6 bases. The CDR3 DNA is TGTGCTAGTGGTTTCGCCGGGACTAGCGGGGGGGCCGCCGGGGAGCTGTTTTTT. It codes for CASGFAGTSGGAAGELFF.